This entry is about one T cell receptor beta chain. What it binds is not known. V trimming: 2 bases; J trimming: 6 bases; junction bases outside the gene matches: 5. This CDR3 is 14 amino acids long. Per germline, CDR1 MRHNA and CDR2 SNTAGT. These data come from a study of siplizumab effects on memory and regulatory T cells. Study-level results: Most proliferating CD4+ or CD8+ clones, roughly 75-97%, had no naive or memory assignment.

The assay was immunoSEQ multiplex PCR, and TCRdb's table has in-frame clones only and misses some. The profile shows about 110,000 clones, approximately 90% of them singletons. The rearrangement joins TRBV6-4 to TRBJ2-7; TRBD1 matches 9 bases. The receptor was derived from a human donor in good health. Sequencing was performed on Tregs sorted from blood. CDR3: CASSDVGQGGEQYF. The CDR3 DNA follows: TGTGCCAGCAGTGACGTGGGACAGGGTGGCGAGCAGTACTTC.